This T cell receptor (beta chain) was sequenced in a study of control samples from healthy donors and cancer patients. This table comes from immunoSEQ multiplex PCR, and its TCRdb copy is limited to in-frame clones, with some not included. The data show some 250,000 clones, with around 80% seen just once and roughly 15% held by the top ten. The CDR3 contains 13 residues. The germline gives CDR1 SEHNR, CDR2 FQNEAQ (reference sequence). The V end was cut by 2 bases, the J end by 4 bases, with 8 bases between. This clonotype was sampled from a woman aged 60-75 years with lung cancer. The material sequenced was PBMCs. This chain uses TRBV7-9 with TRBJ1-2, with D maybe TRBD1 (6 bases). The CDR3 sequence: CASSLQGIYGYTF. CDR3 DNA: TGTGCCAGCAGCTTACAGGGGATCTATGGCTACACCTTC.